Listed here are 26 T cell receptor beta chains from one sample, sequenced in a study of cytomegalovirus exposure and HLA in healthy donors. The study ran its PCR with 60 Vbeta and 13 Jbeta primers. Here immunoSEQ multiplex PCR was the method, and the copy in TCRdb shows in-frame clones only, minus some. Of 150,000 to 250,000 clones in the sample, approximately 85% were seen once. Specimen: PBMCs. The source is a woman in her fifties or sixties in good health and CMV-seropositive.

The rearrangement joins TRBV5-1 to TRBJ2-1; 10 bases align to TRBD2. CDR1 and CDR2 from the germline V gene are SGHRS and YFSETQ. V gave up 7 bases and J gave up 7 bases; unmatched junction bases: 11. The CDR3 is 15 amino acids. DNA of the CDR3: TGCGCCAGCTTTTCTCTAGCGGGAGAGAGGAATGAGCAGTTCTTC. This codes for CASFSLAGERNEQFF.

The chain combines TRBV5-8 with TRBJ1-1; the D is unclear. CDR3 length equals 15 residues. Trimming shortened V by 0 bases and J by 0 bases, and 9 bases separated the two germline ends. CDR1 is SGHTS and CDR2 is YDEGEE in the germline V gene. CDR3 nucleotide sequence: TGTGCCAGCAGCTTGGGAGGACTCATGAACACTGAAGCTTTCTTT. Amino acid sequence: CASSLGGLMNTEAFF. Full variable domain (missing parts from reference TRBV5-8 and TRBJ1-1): EAGVTQSPTHLIKTRGQQATLRCSPISGHTSVYWYQQALGLGLQFLLWYDEGEERNRGNFPPRFSGRQFPNYSSELNVNALELEDSALYLCASSLGGLMNTEAFFGQGTRLTVV.

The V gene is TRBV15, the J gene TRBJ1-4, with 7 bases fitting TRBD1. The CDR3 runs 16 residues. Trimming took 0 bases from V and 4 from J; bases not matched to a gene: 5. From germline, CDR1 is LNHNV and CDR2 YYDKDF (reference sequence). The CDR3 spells CATSRDRQGFNEKLFF. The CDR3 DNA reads TGTGCCACCAGCAGAGATAGACAGGGATTTAATGAAAAACTGTTTTTT.

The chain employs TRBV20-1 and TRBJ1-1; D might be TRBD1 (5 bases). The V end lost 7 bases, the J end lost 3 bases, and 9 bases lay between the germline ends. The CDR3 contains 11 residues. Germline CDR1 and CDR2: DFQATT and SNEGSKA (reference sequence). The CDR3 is CSVRGDTEAFF. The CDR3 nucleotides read TGCAGTGTTAGGGGAGACACTGAAGCTTTCTTT.

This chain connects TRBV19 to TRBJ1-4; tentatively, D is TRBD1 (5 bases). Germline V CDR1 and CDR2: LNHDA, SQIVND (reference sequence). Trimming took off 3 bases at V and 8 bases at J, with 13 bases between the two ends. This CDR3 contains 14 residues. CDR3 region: CASSILMTAEKLFF. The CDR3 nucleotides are TGTGCCAGTAGTATTTTGATGACAGCCGAAAAACTGTTTTTT.

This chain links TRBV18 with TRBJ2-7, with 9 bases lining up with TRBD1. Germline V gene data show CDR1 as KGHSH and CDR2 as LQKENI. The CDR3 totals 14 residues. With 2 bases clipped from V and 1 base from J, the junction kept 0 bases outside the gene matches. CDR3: CASSPGTGSYEQYF. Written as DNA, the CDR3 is TGTGCCAGCTCACCAGGGACAGGGTCCTACGAGCAGTACTTC.

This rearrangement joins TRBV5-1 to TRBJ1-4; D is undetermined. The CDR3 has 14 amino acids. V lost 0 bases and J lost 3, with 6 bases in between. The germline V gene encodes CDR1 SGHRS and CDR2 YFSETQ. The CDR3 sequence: CASSLEASNEKLFF. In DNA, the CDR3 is TGCGCCAGCAGCTTGGAAGCGTCTAATGAAAAACTGTTTTTT.

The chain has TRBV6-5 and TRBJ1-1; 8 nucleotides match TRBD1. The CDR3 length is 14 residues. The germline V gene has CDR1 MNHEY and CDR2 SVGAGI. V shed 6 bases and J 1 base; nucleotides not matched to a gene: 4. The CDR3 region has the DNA TGTGCCAGCAGGCGGGGACAGGCGAACACTGAAGCTTTCTTT. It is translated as CASRRGQANTEAFF.

CDR3 bases: TGTGCCAGCAGCTATGGACTAGTATCCCCCAATGAGCAGTTCTTC. Protein sequence: CASSYGLVSPNEQFF. The chain recombines TRBV5-6 with TRBJ2-1; TRBD2 aligns across 7 bases. CDR3 length equals 15 residues. From germline, CDR1 is SGHDT and CDR2 YYEEEE. V lost 3 bases to trimming and J lost 6 bases; unmatched junction nucleotides: 9.

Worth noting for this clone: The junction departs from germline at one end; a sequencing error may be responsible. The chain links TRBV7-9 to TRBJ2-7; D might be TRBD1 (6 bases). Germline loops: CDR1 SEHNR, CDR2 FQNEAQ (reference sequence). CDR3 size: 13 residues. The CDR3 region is CSSSFRTDYEQYF. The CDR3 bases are TGTTCCAGCAGCTTTCGGACAGACTACGAGCAGTACTTC.

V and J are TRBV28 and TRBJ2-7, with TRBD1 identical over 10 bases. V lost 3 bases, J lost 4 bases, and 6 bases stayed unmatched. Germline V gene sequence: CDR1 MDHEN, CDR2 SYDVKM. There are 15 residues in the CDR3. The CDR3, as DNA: TGTGCCAGCAGTTTTGGAGGACAGGGGGGGTACGAGCAGTACTTC. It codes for CASSFGGQGGYEQYF. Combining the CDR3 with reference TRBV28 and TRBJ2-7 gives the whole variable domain DVKVTQSSRYLVKRTGEKVFLECVQDMDHENMFWYRQDPGLGLRLIYFSYDVKMKEKGDIPEGYSVSREKKERFSLILESASTNQTSMYLCASSFGGQGGYEQYFGPGTRLTVT.

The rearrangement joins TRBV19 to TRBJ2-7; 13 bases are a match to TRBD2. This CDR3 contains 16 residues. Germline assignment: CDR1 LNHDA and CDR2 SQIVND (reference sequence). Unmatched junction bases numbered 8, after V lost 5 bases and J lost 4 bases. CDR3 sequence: CASSPRTSGSGYEQYF. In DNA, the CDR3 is TGTGCCAGTAGTCCCCGGACTAGCGGGAGCGGTTACGAGCAGTACTTC.

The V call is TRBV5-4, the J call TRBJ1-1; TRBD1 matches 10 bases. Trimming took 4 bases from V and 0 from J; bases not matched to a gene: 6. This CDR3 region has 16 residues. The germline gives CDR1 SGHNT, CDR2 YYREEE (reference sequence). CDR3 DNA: TGTGCCAGCAGCCTGGGACAGGGGACCCTGAACACTGAAGCTTTCTTT. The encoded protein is CASSLGQGTLNTEAFF. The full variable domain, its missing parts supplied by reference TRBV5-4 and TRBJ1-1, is ETGVTQSPTHLIKTRGQQVTLRCSSQSGHNTVSWYQQALGQGPQFIFQYYREEENGRGNFPPRFSGLQFPNYSSELNVNALELDDSALYLCASSLGQGTLNTEAFFGQGTRLTVV.

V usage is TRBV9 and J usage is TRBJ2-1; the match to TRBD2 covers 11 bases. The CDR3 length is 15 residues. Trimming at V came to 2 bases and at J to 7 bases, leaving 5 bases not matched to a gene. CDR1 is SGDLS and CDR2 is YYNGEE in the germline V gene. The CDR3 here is CASSVVRLAGNEQFF. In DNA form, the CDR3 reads TGTGCCAGCAGCGTGGTCCGACTAGCGGGGAATGAGCAGTTCTTC.

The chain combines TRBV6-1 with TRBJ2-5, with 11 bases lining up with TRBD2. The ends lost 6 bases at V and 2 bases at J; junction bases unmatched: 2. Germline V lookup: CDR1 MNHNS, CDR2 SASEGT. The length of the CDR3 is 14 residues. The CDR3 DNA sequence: TGTGCCAGCAGGGGACTAGCGGTACAAGAGACCCAGTACTTC. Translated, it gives CASRGLAVQETQYF.

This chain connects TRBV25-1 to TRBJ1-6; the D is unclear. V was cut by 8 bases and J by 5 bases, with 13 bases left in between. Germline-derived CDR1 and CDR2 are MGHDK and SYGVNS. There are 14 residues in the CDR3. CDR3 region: CASASGKDNSPLHF. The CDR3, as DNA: TGTGCCAGCGCTTCGGGGAAGGATAATTCACCCCTCCACTTT.

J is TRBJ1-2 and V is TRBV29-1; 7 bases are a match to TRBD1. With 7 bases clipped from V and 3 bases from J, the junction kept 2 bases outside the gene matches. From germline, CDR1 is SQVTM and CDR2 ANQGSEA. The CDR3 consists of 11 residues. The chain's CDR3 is CSAGTDYGYTF. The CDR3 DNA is TGCAGCGCTGGGACAGACTATGGCTACACCTTC.

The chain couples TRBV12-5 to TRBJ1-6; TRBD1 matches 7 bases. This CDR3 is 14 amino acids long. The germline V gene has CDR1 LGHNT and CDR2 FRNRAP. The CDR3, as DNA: TGTGCCCCAGGAGGGGGCCCGTATAATTCACCCCTCCACTTT. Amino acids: CAPGGGPYNSPLHF.

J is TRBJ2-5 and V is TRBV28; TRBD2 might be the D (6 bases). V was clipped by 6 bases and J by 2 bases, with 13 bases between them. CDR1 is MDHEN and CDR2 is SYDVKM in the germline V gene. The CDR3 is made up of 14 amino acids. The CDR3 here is CASSPRSGQETQYF. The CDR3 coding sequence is TGTGCCAGCAGCCCCCGTAGCGGACAAGAGACCCAGTACTTC. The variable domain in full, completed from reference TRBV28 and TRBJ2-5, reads DVKVTQSSRYLVKRTGEKVFLECVQDMDHENMFWYRQDPGLGLRLIYFSYDVKMKEKGDIPEGYSVSREKKERFSLILESASTNQTSMYLCASSPRSGQETQYFGPGTRLLVL.

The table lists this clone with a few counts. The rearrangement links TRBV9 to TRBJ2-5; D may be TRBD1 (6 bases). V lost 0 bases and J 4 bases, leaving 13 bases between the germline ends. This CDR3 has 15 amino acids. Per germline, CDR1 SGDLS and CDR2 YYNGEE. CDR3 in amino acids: CASSVGAGDGETQYF. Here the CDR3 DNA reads TGTGCCAGCAGCGTAGGGGCAGGGGACGGAGAGACCCAGTACTTC.

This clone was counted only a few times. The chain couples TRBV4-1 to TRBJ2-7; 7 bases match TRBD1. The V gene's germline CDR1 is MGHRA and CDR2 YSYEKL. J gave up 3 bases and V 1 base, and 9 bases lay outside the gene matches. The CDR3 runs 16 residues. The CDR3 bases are TGCGCCAGCAGCCAAGGTTGGGGACAGAAAATCTACGAGCAGTACTTC. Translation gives CASSQGWGQKIYEQYF.

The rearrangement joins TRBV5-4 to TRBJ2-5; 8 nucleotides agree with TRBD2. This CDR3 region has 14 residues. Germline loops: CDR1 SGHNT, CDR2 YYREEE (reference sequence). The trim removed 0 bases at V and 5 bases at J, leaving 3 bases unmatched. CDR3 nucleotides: TGTGCCAGCAGCTTGGGCGGGGGGAGGGAGACCCAGTACTTC. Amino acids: CASSLGGGRETQYF.

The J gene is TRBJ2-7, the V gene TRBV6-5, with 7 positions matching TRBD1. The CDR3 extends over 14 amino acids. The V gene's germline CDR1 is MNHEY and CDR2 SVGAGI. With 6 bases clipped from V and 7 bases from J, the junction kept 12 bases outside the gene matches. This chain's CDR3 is CASSKQGTAGEQYF. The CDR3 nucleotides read TGTGCCAGCAGCAAACAGGGGACCGCCGGGGAGCAGTACTTC.

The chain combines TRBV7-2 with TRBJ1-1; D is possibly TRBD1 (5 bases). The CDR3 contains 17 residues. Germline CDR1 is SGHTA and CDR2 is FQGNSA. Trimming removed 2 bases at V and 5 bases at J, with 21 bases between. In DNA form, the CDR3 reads TGTGCCAGCAGCTTACCCTGGGGGGTTTCAGGGCAGACTGAAGCTTTCTTT. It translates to CASSLPWGVSGQTEAFF.

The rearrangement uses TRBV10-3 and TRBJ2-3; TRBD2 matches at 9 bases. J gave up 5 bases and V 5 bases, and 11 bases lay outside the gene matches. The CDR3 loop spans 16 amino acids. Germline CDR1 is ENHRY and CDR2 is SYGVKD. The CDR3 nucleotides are TGTGCCATCAGTCCCTTATGGCGGGAGGGGAGAGATACGCAGTATTTT. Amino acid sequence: CAISPLWREGRDTQYF.

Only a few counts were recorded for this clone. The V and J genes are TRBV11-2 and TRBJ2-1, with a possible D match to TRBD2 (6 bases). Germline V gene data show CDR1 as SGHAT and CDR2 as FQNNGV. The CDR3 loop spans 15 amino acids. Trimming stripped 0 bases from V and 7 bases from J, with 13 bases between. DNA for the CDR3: TGTGCCAGCAGCTTAGATGGGTTGGGAGGTAATGAGCAGTTCTTC. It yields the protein CASSLDGLGGNEQFF.